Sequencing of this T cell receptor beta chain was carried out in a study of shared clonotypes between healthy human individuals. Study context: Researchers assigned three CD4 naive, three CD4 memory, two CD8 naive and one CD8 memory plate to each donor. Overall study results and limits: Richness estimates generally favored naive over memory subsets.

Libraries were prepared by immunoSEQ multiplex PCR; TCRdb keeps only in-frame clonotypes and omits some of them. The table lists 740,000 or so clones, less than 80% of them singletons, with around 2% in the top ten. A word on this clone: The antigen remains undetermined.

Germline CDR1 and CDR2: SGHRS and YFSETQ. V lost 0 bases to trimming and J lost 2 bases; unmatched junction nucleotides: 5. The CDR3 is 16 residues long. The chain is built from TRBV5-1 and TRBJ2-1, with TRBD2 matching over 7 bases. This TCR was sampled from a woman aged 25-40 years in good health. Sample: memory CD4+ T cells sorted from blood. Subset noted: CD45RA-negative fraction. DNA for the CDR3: TGCGCCAGCAGCTTGGGGGGACTATACCCCTACAATGAGCAGTTCTTC. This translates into CASSLGGLYPYNEQFF.